Each of the 3 T cell receptor beta chains below was sequenced from the same sample in a study of CD8 T cells in ankylosing spondylitis. Study-wide results and caveats: Seven to nine highly homologous variants made up a TCR beta motif that seemed to typify ankylosing spondylitis blood.

The antigens these receptors bind are not known. MiXCR was run by TCRdb on the 5' RACE reads, yielding one entry per CDR3 protein. The sample has 400,000 or so distinct CDR3 sequences, roughly a quarter seen once. Sequencing used blood, either unsorted or a sorted T cell fraction (not recorded which). The receptors come from a male donor with ankylosing spondylitis.

As to this clonotype: A much larger clone is a single base away; this may be a read error. This chain links TRBV10-3 with TRBJ2-1; TRBD2 agrees at 16 bases. Losses at the gene ends were 6 bases for V and 10 bases for J; bases not matched to a gene: 6. The CDR3 is made up of 15 amino acids. Germline lookup yields CDR1 ENHRY and CDR2 SYGVKD. For the CDR3, the DNA is TGTGCCATCAGGGGGACTAGCGGGAGGGTTGAAGAGCAGTTCTTC. Translating it yields CAIRGTSGRVEEQFF.

The V gene is TRBV20-1, the J gene TRBJ2-5; D gene uncertain. CDR3 length equals 13 residues. The V gene's germline CDR1 is DFQATT and CDR2 SNEGSKA (reference sequence). V lost 2 bases and J 5 bases, leaving 12 bases between the germline ends. The CDR3 here is CSARLQLKETQYF. The CDR3 DNA follows: TGCAGTGCTAGATTGCAGTTGAAGGAGACCCAGTACTTC.

This clonotype was seen only a few times. The V call is TRBV20-1, the J call TRBJ1-1; TRBD1 might be the D (6 bases). The CDR3 length is 14 residues. Germline CDR1 and CDR2: DFQATT and SNEGSKA (reference sequence). The ends were cut back, 8 bases at V and 1 base at J, with 17 bases in the middle. CDR3 protein: CSPDLQGTNTEAFF. CDR3 sequence (DNA): TGCAGTCCGGACTTACAGGGTACGAACACTGAAGCTTTCTTT.